The clone carrying this T cell receptor beta chain was counted at least ten times. Its matching antigen is unknown. The sample belongs to a study of T-cell reconstitution after alpha-beta-depleted transplantation in children. Study-level results: Certain patients had high TCRbeta diversity at day 60, and it came from recipient T cells and thymic progenitors that survived.

Germline V gene lookup returns CDR1 MNHNS and CDR2 SASEGT. Losses at the gene ends were 4 bases for V and 6 bases for J; bases not matched to a gene: 12. The CDR3 is 16 residues long. Unique molecular identifiers were built into the TCRbeta library. TCRdb called the PCR reads again in MiXCR, with one record for every CDR3 protein. The table records a few hundred thousand distinct CDR3 sequences, over 20% of them present only once. This TCR derives from a male patient between 5 and 17 years old who had a stem cell transplant for acute lymphoblastic leukemia, so the T cells may come from the graft donor. V usage is TRBV6-1 and J usage is TRBJ2-3; 8 bases fit TRBD2. Material: PBMCs, mostly from graft donor cells, obtained 180 days after TCRalphabeta/CD19-depleted stem cell transplant. The DNA of the CDR3 is TGTGCCAGCAGTGCGCTCTCCAGCGGGAGAACGGATACGCAGTATTTT. Protein product: CASSALSSGRTDTQYF.